The clone carrying this T cell receptor (beta chain) was found many times. This entry comes from a study of T cells in Graves' hyperthyroidism and ophthalmopathy. V lost 7 bases to trimming and J lost 0 bases, with 7 bases between them. The germline V gene has CDR1 LNHDA and CDR2 SQIVND (reference sequence). The CDR3 is 13 residues long. RNA transcripts were the template for amplifying TCR beta CDR3 regions. The HTBI primer set drove a first-round RT-PCR of the TCR CDR3. A single record per CDR3 protein comes from TCRdb applying MiXCR to the multiplex PCR reads. The sample includes 500,000 to 750,000 distinct CDR3 sequences, around 14% of them seen just once. Orbital computed tomography and thyroid ultrasound, together with serum TRAb and thyroxine and clinical symptoms, were used for diagnoses.

Sequencing was carried out using blood. The origin of this receptor is a woman aged 18-29 years with Graves' ophthalmopathy. The chain couples TRBV19 to TRBJ2-1; no definite D call. The CDR3 DNA sequence: TGTGCCAGTAACCCGAGCTCCTACAATGAGCAGTTCTTC. Protein product: CASNPSSYNEQFF.